One sample yielded the 5 T cell receptor beta chains listed below, sequenced in a study of T-cell memory formation after mild COVID-19. TCRdb itself ran the 5' RACE reads through MiXCR, one entry per CDR3 protein. This sample has 250,000 to 350,000 distinct CDR3 sequences, with 13% to 15% found just once. Sequencing was carried out using PBMCs or a T cell subset sorted from them (not recorded which). The source of these receptors is a man aged 18 to 30 who had mild COVID-19 (a few samples of this study predate the infection). Cell type and time point are not known.

This clonotype has a handful of counts. The chain links TRBV12-3 or TRBV12-4 to TRBJ2-3; TRBD2 might be the D (5 bases). V lost 4 bases, J lost 0 bases, and 11 bases lay in between. The length of the CDR3 is 15 residues. The chain's CDR3 is CASSWTEPSTDTQYF. The CDR3 region has the DNA TGTGCCAGCAGTTGGACTGAGCCTAGCACAGATACGCAGTATTTT.

This clonotype has more than one count but fewer than ten. The rearrangement joins TRBV20-1 to TRBJ2-1; D gene uncertain. Trimming left V 6 bases short and J 3 bases short, with 9 bases between. The V gene's germline CDR1 is DFQATT and CDR2 SNEGSKA (reference sequence). CDR3 size: 12 residues. Here the CDR3 reads CSAVKDYNEQFF. In nucleotides, the CDR3 is TGCAGTGCAGTGAAGGACTACAATGAGCAGTTCTTC.

The rearrangement joins TRBV3-1 to TRBJ1-1; TRBD1 is a possible D gene (6 bases). The CDR3 runs 16 residues. With 2 bases removed from V and 1 base from J, the gap between germline ends came to 14 bases. Germline V gene sequence: CDR1 LGHDT, CDR2 YNNKEL (reference sequence). The CDR3 loop is CASSQRSTGRNTEAFF. CDR3 DNA: TGTGCCAGCAGCCAAAGATCCACAGGGAGGAACACTGAAGCTTTCTTT.

This clonotype appeared a few times. This chain's CDR3 is CSVERVPSTDTQYF. CDR3 in DNA: TGCAGCGTTGAGAGGGTGCCGAGCACAGATACGCAGTATTTT. The chain carries TRBV29-1 and TRBJ2-3; D may be TRBD2 (5 bases). The germline V and J ends were trimmed by 3 bases and 0 bases, with 10 bases remaining between them. The CDR3 totals 14 residues. The germline V gene has CDR1 SQVTM and CDR2 ANQGSEA.

CDR3 in DNA: TGTGCCAGCAGCCTCACGGGGAGCGGGGGTAACGAGCAGTACTTC. It is translated as CASSLTGSGGNEQYF. This chain uses TRBV7-2 with TRBJ2-7; 8 positions agree with TRBD2. V lost 5 bases and J lost 5; bases outside the gene matches: 11. This CDR3 is built from 15 residues. Per germline, CDR1 SGHTA and CDR2 FQGNSA. The complete variable domain, with remaining parts taken from reference TRBV7-2 and TRBJ2-7, reads GAGVSQSPSNKVTEKGKDVELRCDPISGHTALYWYRQSLGQGLEFLIYFQGNSAPDKSGLPSDRFSAERTGGSVSTLTIQRTQQEDSAVYLCASSLTGSGGNEQYFGPGTRLTVT.